Listed here are 24 T cell receptor beta chains from one sample, sequenced in a study of identical twins. MiXCR, applied by TCRdb to the 5' RACE reads, yields one record per CDR3 protein. The sample yields hundreds of thousands of distinct CDR3 sequences, around 6.1% seen once. Sequencing was performed on naive T cells sorted from blood. Every receptor here comes from a man between 18 and 29 years old in good health.

This clonotype was picked up a small number of times. This chain connects TRBV5-1 to TRBJ1-1; no clear D. CDR1 is SGHRS and CDR2 is YFSETQ in the germline V gene. The CDR3 has 15 residues. With 2 bases removed from V and 1 base from J, the gap between germline ends came to 12 bases. DNA for the CDR3: TGCGCCAGCAGCTTAACTCATAGCTCGAACACTGAAGCTTTCTTT. This encodes CASSLTHSSNTEAFF.

There are many counts of this clonotype. V is TRBV7-8 and J is TRBJ2-7, with 7 positions matching TRBD1. Looked up from germline, CDR1 is SGHVS and CDR2 is FQNEAQ. Unmatched junction bases numbered 16, after V lost 4 bases and J lost 7 bases. The CDR3 spans 16 residues. The CDR3 sequence is CASSSVRIPTGKEQYF. Written as DNA, the CDR3 is TGTGCCAGCAGCTCAGTTAGGATACCGACAGGGAAGGAGCAGTACTTC. Looking up the rest from reference TRBV7-8 and TRBJ2-7 gives the full variable domain: GAGVSQSPRYKVAKRGQDVALRCDPISGHVSLFWYQQALGQGPEFLTYFQNEAQLDKSGLPSDRFFAERPEGSVSTLKIQRTQQEDSAVYLCASSSVRIPTGKEQYFGPGTRLTVT.

This clonotype was counted at least ten times. This sequence joins TRBV5-1 and TRBJ2-2, with a possible D match to TRBD2 (6 bases). This CDR3 region has 14 residues. Germline V lookup: CDR1 SGHRS, CDR2 YFSETQ. V was cut by 5 bases and J by 2 bases, with 10 bases left in between. Written as DNA, the CDR3 is TGCGCCAGCAGACTACTAGCCAACACCGGGGAGCTGTTTTTT. It translates to CASRLLANTGELFF.

The V gene is TRBV9, the J gene TRBJ2-5; 12 bases are a match to TRBD1. The CDR3 has 16 amino acids. Germline trimming cut 2 bases from V and 1 base from J; bases unmatched to any gene: 3. Germline loops: CDR1 SGDLS, CDR2 YYNGEE. The CDR3 coding sequence is TGTGCCAGCAGCGTGGGGGACAGGGGGCGCCAAGAGACCCAGTACTTC. It translates to CASSVGDRGRQETQYF.

This clonotype was counted many times. CDR3 DNA sequence: TGTGCCAGCAGTTCCAAGAAGACCGGGGAGCTGTTTTTT. This encodes CASSSKKTGELFF. V gene TRBV12-3 or TRBV12-4 combines with J gene TRBJ2-2; D not resolved. CDR3 length equals 13 residues. V was shortened by 4 bases and J by 5 bases, with 8 bases between the two germline ends.

This clonotype was counted between two and nine times. The chain recombines TRBV19 with TRBJ2-1; possible D gene TRBD2, 5 bases. CDR1 is LNHDA and CDR2 is SQIVND in the germline V gene (reference sequence). V was pared by 9 bases and J by 8 bases, with 17 bases between. CDR3 size: 13 residues. The CDR3 sequence: CARTEVGHDEQFF. The CDR3 DNA follows: TGTGCCAGGACGGAGGTAGGGCATGATGAGCAGTTCTTC.

There are many counts of this clonotype. The chain uses TRBV6-1 and TRBJ2-2, with 7 bases fitting TRBD2. This CDR3 has 15 residues. CDR1 MNHNS and CDR2 SASEGT come from the germline V gene. J gave up 4 bases and V 7 bases, and 9 bases lay outside the gene matches. DNA of the CDR3: TGTGCCAGCACCGGCGGGGGAGCGGGCACCGGGGAGCTGTTTTTT. Protein sequence: CASTGGGAGTGELFF.

The sample holds a few counts of this clonotype. This chain joins TRBV5-5 and TRBJ1-3; D gene unclear. Trimming left V 0 bases short and J 8 bases short, with 6 bases between. Germline CDR1 SGHKS, CDR2 YYEKEE (reference sequence). CDR3 length: 12 amino acids. In nucleotides, the CDR3 is TGTGCCAGCAGCTTGGGATCAGACACCATATATTTT. Protein: CASSLGSDTIYF.

V usage is TRBV5-1 and J usage is TRBJ2-7; TRBD1 is a possible D gene (5 bases). CDR3 length: 14 amino acids. Trimming took off 2 bases at V and 0 bases at J, with 9 bases between the two ends. Germline V gene lookup returns CDR1 SGHRS and CDR2 YFSETQ. The CDR3 here is CASSFTTASYEQYF. The CDR3 DNA reads as TGCGCCAGCAGCTTCACGACAGCCTCCTACGAGCAGTACTTC.

This clonotype has at least ten counts. CDR3 in amino acids: CASRRTETLNEKLFF. The CDR3 coding sequence is TGCGCCAGCAGAAGGACTGAGACATTGAATGAAAAACTGTTTTTT. The genes are TRBV5-1 and TRBJ1-4, with D hard to call. The CDR3 covers 15 residues. Germline V gene lookup returns CDR1 SGHRS and CDR2 YFSETQ. V lost 5 bases and J lost 5, with 16 bases in between.

This clonotype has a handful of counts. This chain uses TRBV24-1 with TRBJ2-1; the match to TRBD2 covers 9 bases. The CDR3 extends over 17 amino acids. J was trimmed by 7 bases and V by 7 bases; bases with no gene match: 16. In germline, CDR1 is KGHDR, CDR2 SFDVKD. CDR3 in amino acids: CATSTSGFLFLDNEQFF. In DNA form, the CDR3 reads TGTGCCACCAGCACTAGCGGGTTTCTTTTTTTGGATAATGAGCAGTTCTTC.

This clonotype was counted at least ten times. The V and J genes are TRBV6-2 or TRBV6-3 and TRBJ2-1; 10 bases agree with TRBD2. The trim removed 6 bases at V and 4 bases at J, leaving 6 bases unmatched. The germline V gene encodes CDR1 MNHEY and CDR2 SVGEGT. The CDR3 is 15 residues long. The CDR3 loop is CASSISGRLYNEQFF. As DNA, the CDR3 is TGTGCCAGCAGCATTAGCGGGAGGTTGTACAATGAGCAGTTCTTC.

The chain combines TRBV5-6 with TRBJ1-5; D unclear. The V gene's germline CDR1 is SGHDT and CDR2 YYEEEE. CDR3 size: 14 residues. V shed 0 bases and J shed 3 bases, with 7 bases lying between them. The CDR3 region is CASSLDSNNQPQHF. For the CDR3, the DNA is TGTGCCAGCAGCTTGGACAGTAACAATCAGCCCCAGCATTTT.

This chain links TRBV7-7 with TRBJ2-5; the match to TRBD2 covers 9 bases. The length of the CDR3 is 16 residues. J lost 3 bases, V lost 3 bases, and 8 bases had no gene match. CDR1 is SSHAT, CDR2 FNYEAQ, per germline (reference sequence). DNA for the CDR3: TGTGCCAGCAGCTTGAGTTCGGGCGGGAGGGAAGAGACCCAGTACTTC. Encoded protein: CASSLSSGGREETQYF. Full variable domain (rest looked up from reference TRBV7-7 and TRBJ2-5): GAGVSQSPRYKVTKRGQDVTLRCDPISSHATLYWYQQALGQGPEFLTYFNYEAQPDKSGLPSDRFSAERPEGSISTLTIQRTEQRDSAMYRCASSLSSGGREETQYFGPGTRLLVL.

J is TRBJ2-5 and V is TRBV6-5; 9 bases map to TRBD2. The trim removed 4 bases at V and 1 base at J, leaving 10 bases unmatched. Germline-derived CDR1 and CDR2 are MNHEY and SVGAGI. This CDR3 comprises 17 residues. The CDR3 protein is CASSLTSGGVGQETQYF. The CDR3 coding sequence is TGTGCCAGCAGTTTGACTAGCGGAGGGGTGGGCCAAGAGACCCAGTACTTC.

This clonotype was detected a few times. J is TRBJ1-1 and V is TRBV12-3 or TRBV12-4; the match to TRBD1 covers 12 bases. V lost 6 bases and J lost 11; bases outside the gene matches: 10. The CDR3 sequence is 14 residues long. The CDR3: CASSPPGQGAFAFF. DNA for the CDR3: TGTGCCAGCAGCCCCCCGGGACAGGGGGCTTTCGCTTTCTTT.

This clonotype was found many times. This sequence joins TRBV12-3 or TRBV12-4 and TRBJ1-5, with a tentative D call TRBD1 (5 bases). This CDR3 is built from 15 residues. Trimming removed 1 base from V and 2 bases from J, with 9 bases in between. CDR3: CASSLDGRGNQPQHF. CDR3 nucleotide sequence: TGTGCCAGCAGTTTAGATGGCAGGGGCAATCAGCCCCAGCATTTT.

The genes are TRBV29-1 and TRBJ1-3; D ambiguous. Between the trimmed V and J ends, which lost 4 bases and 0 bases, there was a span of 7 bases. CDR1 SQVTM and CDR2 ANQGSEA come from the germline V gene. This CDR3 is built from 13 residues. The CDR3 sequence is CSVGGNSGNTIYF. CDR3 nucleotides: TGCAGCGTTGGAGGGAACTCTGGAAACACCATATATTTT.

The table lists this clonotype with many counts. The chain carries TRBV12-3 or TRBV12-4 and TRBJ2-2; D ambiguous. The CDR3 extends over 12 amino acids. V lost 6 bases, J lost 1 base, and 3 bases lay in between. The CDR3 coding sequence is TGTGCCAGCAGCCGGAACACCGGGGAGCTGTTTTTT. It yields the protein CASSRNTGELFF.

CDR3 loop: CASSFWDRESYEQYF. The CDR3 nucleotides are TGTGCCAGCAGCTTCTGGGACAGGGAGAGCTACGAGCAGTACTTC. This sequence joins TRBV7-2 and TRBJ2-7; 9 nucleotides agree with TRBD1. Looked up from germline, CDR1 is SGHTA and CDR2 is FQGNSA. The CDR3 consists of 15 residues. The V gene end was trimmed by 3 bases and the J gene end by 3 bases; junction bases not matched to a gene: 6.

This clonotype was seen at least ten times. This chain joins TRBV24-1 and TRBJ2-5; 9 bases agree with TRBD2. From germline, CDR1 is KGHDR and CDR2 SFDVKD. CDR3 length: 13 residues. V shed 8 bases and J 5 bases; nucleotides not matched to a gene: 5. The CDR3, as DNA: TGTGCCACCAATAGCGGGAGTGGGGAGACCCAGTACTTC. It specifies CATNSGSGETQYF.

This clonotype showed up just a few times. The chain links TRBV18 to TRBJ2-7, with D hard to call. The germline CDR1 and CDR2 sequences are KGHSH and LQKENI. The ends were cut back, 2 bases at V and 6 bases at J, with 8 bases in the middle. The CDR3 length is 12 residues. In DNA, the CDR3 is TGTGCCAGCTCACCAGTCCAGCGCGAGCAGTACTTC. It is translated as CASSPVQREQYF.

This clonotype occurred once. A much bigger clone sits one base away, suggesting this may be a read error. The CDR3 does not end in the conserved phenylalanine or tryptophan, so this is likely a read error. The V gene is TRBV5-1, the J gene TRBJ2-1; 10 positions match TRBD2. Per germline, CDR1 SGHRS and CDR2 YFSETQ. The CDR3 length is 19 residues. The junction had 20 bases not matched to a gene; V was cut back by 4 bases and J by 7 bases. The chain's CDR3 is CASSVLPNLAGVFANEQFS. CDR3 sequence (DNA): TGCGCCAGCAGCGTCTTGCCCAATCTAGCGGGAGTTTTTGCGAATGAGCAGTTCTCC.

This clonotype has ten or more counts. The V and J genes are TRBV5-1 and TRBJ1-4; weak D call: TRBD1 (6 bases). V lost 4 bases to trimming and J lost 5 bases, with 15 bases between them. Germline loops: CDR1 SGHRS, CDR2 YFSETQ. The CDR3 runs 15 residues. CDR3 protein: CASSPAGARNEKLFF. In DNA, the CDR3 is TGCGCCAGCAGCCCTGCGGGGGCGCGGAATGAAAAACTGTTTTTT.